The present entry profiles one T cell receptor beta chain with its context. At the DNA level, this CDR3 is encoded by other sequences in the same sample as well. The data are from a study of blood T cell repertoires in COVID-19. Repertoires were generated with immunoSEQ multiplex PCR, while TCRdb's copy carries only in-frame clones and drops some. The sample consists of 81,000 or so clones, approximately 91% of them appearing once. This CDR3 is 17 amino acids long. Trimming took 5 bases from V and 5 from J, leaving 21 bases between them. Per the germline V gene, CDR1 is SGHVS and CDR2 is FQNEAQ. The source material was peripheral blood. This receptor was identified in a man aged 65 to 79 with active or convalescent COVID-19. The J gene is TRBJ1-4, the V gene TRBV7-8, with D maybe TRBD1 (6 bases). Here the CDR3 reads CASSLYDPEGGNEKLFF. CDR3 nucleotide sequence: TGTGCCAGCAGCCTATACGACCCCGAAGGGGGAAATGAAAAACTGTTTTTT. Full variable domain (outside the CDR3, taken from reference TRBV7-8 and TRBJ1-4): GAGVSQSPRYKVAKRGQDVALRCDPISGHVSLFWYQQALGQGPEFLTYFQNEAQLDKSGLPSDRFFAERPEGSVSTLKIQRTQQEDSAVYLCASSLYDPEGGNEKLFFGSGTQLSVL.